This T cell receptor beta chain was observed in a study of cytomegalovirus exposure and HLA in healthy donors. Whole-study context: One earlier analysis, a look at about 179 million T cells, found about 100 million unique TCR beta sequences.

Notes on this clone: Its target is unknown.

Whole-study results and caveats: Segments of the TCR beta V type were, in most cases, productive about 90% or about 30% of the time in an earlier analysis. Later analysis identified several of the most significant clusters that appeared linked to common viral pathogens.

This CDR3 has 15 residues. The V gene's germline CDR1 is SGHAT and CDR2 FQNNGV. V was clipped by 3 bases and J by 5 bases; unmatched bases: 9. Primers included in the PCR were 60 Vbeta and 13 Jbeta primers. Assay: immunoSEQ multiplex PCR; the TCRdb copy retains only in-frame clones and omits some. The sample contains approximately 150,000 clones, around 80% of which appear only once. The sequenced sample consisted of PBMCs. The sequence was obtained from a woman aged 55-70 years in good health and CMV-seropositive. The rearrangement links TRBV11-2 to TRBJ2-5; TRBD1 aligns across 7 bases. CDR3 bases: TGTGCCAGCAGCTTTCTACAGGGGAACGAGGAGACCCAGTACTTC. This translates into CASSFLQGNEETQYF.